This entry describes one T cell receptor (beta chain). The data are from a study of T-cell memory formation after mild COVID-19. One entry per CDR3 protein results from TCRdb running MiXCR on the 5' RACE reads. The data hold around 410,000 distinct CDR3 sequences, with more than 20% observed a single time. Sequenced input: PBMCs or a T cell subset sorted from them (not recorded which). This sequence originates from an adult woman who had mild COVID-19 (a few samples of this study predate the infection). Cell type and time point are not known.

The CDR3 DNA follows: TGTGCCAGCAGCTCCGACTACCTCACAGATACGCAGTATTTT. Its protein product is CASSSDYLTDTQYF. The V gene is TRBV7-9, the J gene TRBJ2-3; TRBD2 is a possible D gene (5 bases). This CDR3 region has 14 residues. The germline V and J ends were trimmed by 4 bases and 2 bases, with 10 bases remaining between them. In germline, CDR1 is SEHNR, CDR2 FQNEAQ (reference sequence).